Listed below are T cell receptor beta chains from one sample, sequenced in a study of blood T cell repertoires in COVID-19. Profiled with immunoSEQ multiplex PCR; TCRdb holds only in-frame clones, not every one. The table shows under 200,000 clones, with roughly 91% occurring only once. The sequencing sample was made of peripheral blood. These receptors were collected from a man between 18 and 29 years old with acute or convalescent COVID-19. Each CDR3 is given with its conserved first and last residue. Each record gives: CDR3 length, V gene, CDR3 protein.

length: 15
V: TRBV15
CDR3: CATSRVRDRVYGYTF

length: 15
V: TRBV5-1
CDR3: CASSEMTGRTGELFF

length: 15
V: TRBV5-1
CDR3: CASSLIPDNTGELFF

length: 14
V: TRBV6-5
CDR3: CASSPGTGYQPQHF

length: 16
V: TRBV5-1
CDR3: CASWEGAGSNTGELFF

length: 14
V: TRBV27
CDR3: CASSFTGIESPLHF

length: 14
V: TRBV3-1/TRBV3-2
CDR3: CASTRLAGNNEQFF

length: 14
V: TRBV3-1/TRBV3-2
CDR3: CASSQGRSNQPQHF

length: 15
V: TRBV12-5
CDR3: CASGFGDSGNTEAFF

length: 16
V: TRBV10-1
CDR3: CASSRSRGQGEEKLFF

length: 16
V: TRBV9
CDR3: CASSVEIGGLNYGYTF

length: 14
V: TRBV5-4
CDR3: CASSLVGTEDGYTF

length: 20
V: TRBV27
CDR3: CASSLYSSGGADRYQETQYF

length: 13
V: TRBV7-9
CDR3: CAGRDNGNTEAFF

length: 14
V: TRBV7-9
CDR3: CASSDAAGNSPLHF